This T cell receptor (beta chain) was profiled in a study of blood T cells in healthy people across ages. Findings and limits, study-wide: Diversity estimated from one million T cells was considered an underestimate.

Only a few counts were recorded for this clonotype. Its antigen is still unknown. The CDR3 is made up of 14 amino acids. V trimming: 8 bases; J trimming: 5 bases; junction bases outside the gene matches: 10. Germline V gives CDR1 MNHEY, CDR2 SMNVEV (reference sequence). For the second PCR, which ran for about 7 to 12 cycles, a sample-barcoded 5' primer and a J-beta primer mix were used. TCRdb passed the 5' RACE reads through MiXCR, listing each CDR3 protein once. Of just under 550,000 distinct CDR3 sequences listed, less than 25% are singletons. The same sample was also studied in work on T cells of mothers and their children.

The source material was blood. This chain connects TRBV27 to TRBJ1-2, with TRBD1 identical over 8 bases. The source of this sequence is a boy aged 5 to 17 in good health. Here the CDR3 reads CASGSTGGSYGYTF. CDR3 nucleotides: TGTGCCAGCGGATCAACAGGGGGTTCTTATGGCTACACCTTC.